This T cell receptor (beta chain) was sequenced in a study of T cells after yellow fever vaccination. Findings and limits, study-wide: FACS-sorted repertoires could harbor abundant contaminating bulk-population clonotypes.

Germline V gene sequence: CDR1 LGHDT, CDR2 YNNKEL (reference sequence). The CDR3 loop spans 14 amino acids. Trimming removed 10 bases at V and 2 bases at J, with 18 bases between. UMIs and a universal primer site were added when TCR cDNA was made by 5'RACE template switching. TCRdb fed the 5' RACE reads into MiXCR, producing one record per CDR3 protein. The data hold 450,000 to 650,000 distinct CDR3 sequences, with 20% to 25% observed a single time. Concerning this clonotype: Its cognate antigen is unknown.

The sequences come from PBMCs, collected 21 days after the first yellow fever vaccination. This clonotype was obtained from a young man who received the YFV17D yellow fever vaccine. The chain carries TRBV3-1 and TRBJ2-7, with D perhaps TRBD1 (5 bases). CDR3 sequence reads: CAIPIQGSPYEQYF. The CDR3 DNA sequence: TGTGCCATCCCGATTCAGGGTAGCCCCTACGAGCAGTACTTC.